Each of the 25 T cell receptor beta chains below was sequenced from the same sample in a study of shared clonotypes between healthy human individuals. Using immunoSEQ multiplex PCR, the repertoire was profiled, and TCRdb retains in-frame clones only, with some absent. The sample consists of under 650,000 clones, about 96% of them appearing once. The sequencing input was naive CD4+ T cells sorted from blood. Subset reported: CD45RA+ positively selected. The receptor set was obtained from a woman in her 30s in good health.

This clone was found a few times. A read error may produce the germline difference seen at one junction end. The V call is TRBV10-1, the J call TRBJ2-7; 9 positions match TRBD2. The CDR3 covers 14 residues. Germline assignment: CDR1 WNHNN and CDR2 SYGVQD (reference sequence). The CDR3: CASPLSGRGGYVRF. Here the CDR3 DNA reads TGCGCCAGTCCCCTTAGCGGGAGAGGCGGGTATGTGAGGTTC.

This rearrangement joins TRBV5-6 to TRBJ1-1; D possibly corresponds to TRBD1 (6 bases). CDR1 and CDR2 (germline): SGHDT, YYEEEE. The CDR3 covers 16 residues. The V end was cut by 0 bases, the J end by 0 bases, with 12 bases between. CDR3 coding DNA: TGTGCCAGCAGCTTGGGGCCAGGGGTAGTGAACACTGAAGCTTTCTTT. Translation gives CASSLGPGVVNTEAFF.

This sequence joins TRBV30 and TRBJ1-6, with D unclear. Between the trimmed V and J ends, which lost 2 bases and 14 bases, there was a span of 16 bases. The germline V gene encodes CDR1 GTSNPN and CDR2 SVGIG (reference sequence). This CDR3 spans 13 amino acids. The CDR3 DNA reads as TGTGCCTGGAGTCAACAGTCCCCCACCACCCTCCACTTT. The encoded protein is CAWSQQSPTTLHF.

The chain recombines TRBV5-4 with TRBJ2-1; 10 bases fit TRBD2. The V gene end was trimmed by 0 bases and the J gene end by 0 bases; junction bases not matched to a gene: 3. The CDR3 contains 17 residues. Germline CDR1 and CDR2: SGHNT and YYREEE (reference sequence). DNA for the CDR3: TGTGCCAGCAGCTTGGAGCTAGCGGGAGTCTCCTACAATGAGCAGTTCTTC. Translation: CASSLELAGVSYNEQFF.

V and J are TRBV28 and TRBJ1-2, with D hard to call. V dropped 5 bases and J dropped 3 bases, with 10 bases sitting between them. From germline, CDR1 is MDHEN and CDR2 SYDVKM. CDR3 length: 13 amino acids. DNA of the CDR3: TGTGCCAGCAGTAACCCGACCCACTATGGCTACACCTTC. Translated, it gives CASSNPTHYGYTF.

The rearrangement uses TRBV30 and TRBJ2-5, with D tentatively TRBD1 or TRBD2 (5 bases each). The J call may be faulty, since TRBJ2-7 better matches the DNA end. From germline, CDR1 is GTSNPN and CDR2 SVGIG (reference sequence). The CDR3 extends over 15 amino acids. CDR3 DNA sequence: TGTGCCTGGAGTGTACAGGACTTGTATGAGGTCGAGCAGTACTTC. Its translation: CAWSVQDLYEVEQYF.

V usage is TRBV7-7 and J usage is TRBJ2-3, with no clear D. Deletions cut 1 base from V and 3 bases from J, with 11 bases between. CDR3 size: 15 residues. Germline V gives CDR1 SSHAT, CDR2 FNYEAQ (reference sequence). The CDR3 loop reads CASSLGVELTDTQYF. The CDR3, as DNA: TGTGCCAGCAGCTTAGGGGTTGAGCTAACAGATACGCAGTATTTT.

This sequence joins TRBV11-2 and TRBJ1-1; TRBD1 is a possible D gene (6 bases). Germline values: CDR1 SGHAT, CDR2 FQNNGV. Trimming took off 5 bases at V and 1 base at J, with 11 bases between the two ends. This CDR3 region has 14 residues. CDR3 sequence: CASSPGAPNTEAFF. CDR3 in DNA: TGTGCCAGCAGCCCGGGGGCACCGAACACTGAAGCTTTCTTT.

For the CDR3, the DNA is TGTGCCAGCTCAGCTCAAGGCCGGGACTTCACAGATACGCAGTATTTT. Its translation: CASSAQGRDFTDTQYF. V and J are TRBV18 and TRBJ2-3, with a weak D call TRBD2 (6 bases). Per the germline V gene, CDR1 is KGHSH and CDR2 is LQKENI. The CDR3 totals 16 residues. V was pared by 5 bases and J by 2 bases, with 17 bases between.

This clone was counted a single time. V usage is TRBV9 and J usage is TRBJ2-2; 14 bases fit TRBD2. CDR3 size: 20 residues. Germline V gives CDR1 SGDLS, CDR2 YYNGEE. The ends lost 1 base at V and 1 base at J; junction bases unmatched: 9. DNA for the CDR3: TGTGCCAGCAGCGTAAGACTAGCGGGAGGGCCTAGTGGGAACACCGGGGAGCTGTTTTTT. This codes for CASSVRLAGGPSGNTGELFF.

In DNA form, the CDR3 reads TGTGCCAGTAGTATCGACAGGGGGAGCAATCAGCCCCAGCATTTT. This encodes CASSIDRGSNQPQHF. The rearrangement links TRBV19 to TRBJ1-5, with 9 bases fitting TRBD1. This CDR3 region has 15 residues. Germline CDR1 LNHDA, CDR2 SQIVND (reference sequence). The V gene end was trimmed by 3 bases and the J gene end by 1 base; junction bases not matched to a gene: 1.

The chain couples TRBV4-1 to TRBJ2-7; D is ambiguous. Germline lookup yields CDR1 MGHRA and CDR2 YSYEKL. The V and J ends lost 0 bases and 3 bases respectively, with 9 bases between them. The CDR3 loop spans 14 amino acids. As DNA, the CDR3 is TGCGCCAGCAGCCAAGATAGGGCTTACTACGAGCAGTACTTC. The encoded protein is CASSQDRAYYEQYF.

CDR3 sequence (DNA): TGTGCCAGCAGCTTGGCCCGGGACAGGTACACCGGGGAGCTGTTTTTT. This translates into CASSLARDRYTGELFF. J is TRBJ2-2 and V is TRBV5-5; 8 bases are a match to TRBD1. Germline V gives CDR1 SGHKS, CDR2 YYEKEE (reference sequence). V was clipped by 0 bases and J by 3 bases; unmatched bases: 4. This CDR3 is built from 16 residues.

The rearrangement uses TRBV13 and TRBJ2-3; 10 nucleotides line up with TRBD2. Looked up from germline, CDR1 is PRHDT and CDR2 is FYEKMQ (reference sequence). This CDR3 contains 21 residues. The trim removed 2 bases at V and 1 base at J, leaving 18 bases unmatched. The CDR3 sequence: CASSLLGKKASGSGRTDTQYF. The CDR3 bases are TGTGCCAGCAGCTTACTCGGGAAGAAGGCTAGCGGGAGTGGGCGCACAGATACGCAGTATTTT.

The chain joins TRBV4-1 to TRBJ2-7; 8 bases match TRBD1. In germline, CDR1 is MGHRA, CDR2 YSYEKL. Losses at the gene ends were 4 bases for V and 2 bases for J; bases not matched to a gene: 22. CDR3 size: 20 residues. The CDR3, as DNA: TGCGCCAGCAGCCGATCCAGGGGGCAAAAGGGACAGAGTAACCCCTACGAGCAGTACTTC. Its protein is CASSRSRGQKGQSNPYEQYF.

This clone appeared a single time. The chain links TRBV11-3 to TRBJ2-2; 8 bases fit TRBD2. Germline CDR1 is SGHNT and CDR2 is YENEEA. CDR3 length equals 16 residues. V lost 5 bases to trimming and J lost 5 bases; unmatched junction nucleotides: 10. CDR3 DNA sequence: TGTGCCAGCAGCAACCCACGGGAGGGGCGGACCGGGGAGCTGTTTTTT. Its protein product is CASSNPREGRTGELFF.

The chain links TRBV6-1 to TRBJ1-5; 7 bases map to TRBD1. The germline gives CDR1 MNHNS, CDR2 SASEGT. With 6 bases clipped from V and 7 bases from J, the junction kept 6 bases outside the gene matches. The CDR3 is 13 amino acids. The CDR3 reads CASRQQGSQPQHF. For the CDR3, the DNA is TGTGCCAGCAGACAACAGGGGTCACAGCCCCAGCATTTT.

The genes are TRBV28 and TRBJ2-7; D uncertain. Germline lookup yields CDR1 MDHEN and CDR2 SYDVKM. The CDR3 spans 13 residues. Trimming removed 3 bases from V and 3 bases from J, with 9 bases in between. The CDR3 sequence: CASSFFGNYEQYF. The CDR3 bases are TGTGCCAGCAGTTTTTTTGGGAACTACGAGCAGTACTTC. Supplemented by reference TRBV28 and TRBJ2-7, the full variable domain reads DVKVTQSSRYLVKRTGEKVFLECVQDMDHENMFWYRQDPGLGLRLIYFSYDVKMKEKGDIPEGYSVSREKKERFSLILESASTNQTSMYLCASSFFGNYEQYFGPGTRLTVT.

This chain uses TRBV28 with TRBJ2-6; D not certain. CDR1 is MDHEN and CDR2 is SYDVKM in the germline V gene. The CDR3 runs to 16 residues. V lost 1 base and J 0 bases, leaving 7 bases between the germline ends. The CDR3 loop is CASSLFALSGANVLTF. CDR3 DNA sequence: TGTGCCAGCAGTTTATTTGCCCTCTCTGGGGCCAACGTCCTGACTTTC.

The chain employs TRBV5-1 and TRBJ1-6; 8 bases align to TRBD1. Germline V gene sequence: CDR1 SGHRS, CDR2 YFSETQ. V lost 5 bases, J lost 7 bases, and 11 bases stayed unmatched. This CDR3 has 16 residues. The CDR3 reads CASRSGGGQANSPLHF. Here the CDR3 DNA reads TGCGCCAGCAGGTCGGGCGGGGGACAGGCGAATTCACCCCTCCACTTT.

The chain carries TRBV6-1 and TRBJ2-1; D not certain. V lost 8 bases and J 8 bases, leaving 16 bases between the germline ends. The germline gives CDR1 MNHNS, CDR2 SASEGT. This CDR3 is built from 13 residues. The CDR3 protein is CASGRPHRDEQFF. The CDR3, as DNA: TGTGCCAGCGGACGTCCCCACCGGGATGAGCAGTTCTTC.

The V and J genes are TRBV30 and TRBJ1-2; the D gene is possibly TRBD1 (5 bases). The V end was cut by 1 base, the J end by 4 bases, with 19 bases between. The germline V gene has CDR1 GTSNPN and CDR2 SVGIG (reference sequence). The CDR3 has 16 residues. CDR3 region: CAWSATLGGLSYGYTF. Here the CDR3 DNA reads TGTGCCTGGAGTGCAACCCTGGGGGGATTGAGCTATGGCTACACCTTC.

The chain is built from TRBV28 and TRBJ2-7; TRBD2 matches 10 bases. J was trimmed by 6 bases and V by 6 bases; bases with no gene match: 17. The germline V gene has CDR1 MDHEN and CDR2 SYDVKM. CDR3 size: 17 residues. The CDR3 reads CASSPSAGLAGEREQYF. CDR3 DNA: TGTGCCAGCAGCCCATCCGCGGGGCTAGCGGGAGAACGCGAGCAGTACTTC.

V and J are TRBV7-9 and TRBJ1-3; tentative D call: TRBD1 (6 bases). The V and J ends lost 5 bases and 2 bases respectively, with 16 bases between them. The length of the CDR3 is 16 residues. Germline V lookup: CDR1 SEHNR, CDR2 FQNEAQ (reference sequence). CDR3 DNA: TGTGCCAGCAGCAAAAACCAGGGGAACCCTGGAAACACCATATATTTT. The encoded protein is CASSKNQGNPGNTIYF. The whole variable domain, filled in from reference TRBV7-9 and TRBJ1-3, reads DTGVSQNPRHKITKRGQNVTFRCDPISEHNRLYWYRQTLGQGPEFLTYFQNEAQLEKSRLLSDRFSAERPKGSFSTLEIQRTEQGDSAMYLCASSKNQGNPGNTIYFGEGSWLTVV.

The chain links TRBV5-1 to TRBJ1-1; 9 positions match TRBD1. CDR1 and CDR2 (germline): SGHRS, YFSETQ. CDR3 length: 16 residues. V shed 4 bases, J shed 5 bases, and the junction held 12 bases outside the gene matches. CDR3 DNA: TGCGCCAGCAGCCCGGGACAGGGCGTAACAGAAACTGAAGCTTTCTTT. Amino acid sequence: CASSPGQGVTETEAFF.